This entry lists 12 T cell receptor beta chains sequenced from one sample in a study of blood T cell repertoires in COVID-19. The repertoire was sequenced with immunoSEQ multiplex PCR; TCRdb's copy has only in-frame clones and lacks some. The repertoire consists of some 200,000 clones, with 70% to 90% occurring once and the leading ten covering 2.9%. The specimen was peripheral blood. The receptors originated from a man between 50 and 59 years old who had recovered from COVID-19.

J is TRBJ1-5 and V is TRBV10-3; D might be TRBD1 (6 bases). Trimming cost V 8 bases and J 3 bases, with 14 bases left between them. The CDR3 extends over 14 amino acids. The germline V gene has CDR1 ENHRY and CDR2 SYGVKD. This CDR3 is CAIRPQGNNQPQHF. Written as DNA, the CDR3 is TGTGCCATCCGGCCGCAGGGGAACAATCAGCCCCAGCATTTT.

This clone appeared a few times. V and J are TRBV28 and TRBJ2-7; D possibly corresponds to TRBD2 (5 bases). Germline V gene data show CDR1 as MDHEN and CDR2 as SYDVKM. The CDR3 extends over 15 amino acids. Trimming left V 1 base short and J 7 bases short, with 17 bases between. CDR3 bases: TGTGCCAGCAGTTTATCCCCACCGGGGATATGGGAGCAGTACTTC. Translation: CASSLSPPGIWEQYF.

The V gene is TRBV3-1 (or the pseudogene TRBV3-2), the J gene TRBJ2-7; D gene uncertain. V gave up 3 bases and J gave up 9 bases, with 18 bases separating them. The CDR3 is 14 amino acids. The germline V gene has CDR1 LGHDT and CDR2 YNNKEL (reference sequence). The CDR3 here is CASSQLTAAFGQYF. As DNA, the CDR3 is TGTGCCAGCAGCCAGTTAACTGCGGCGTTTGGGCAGTACTTC.

The V and J genes are TRBV18 and TRBJ1-2; D gene unclear. The CDR3 runs 15 residues. V was clipped by 2 bases and J by 3 bases, with 13 bases between them. CDR1 and CDR2 from the germline V gene are KGHSH and LQKENI. The CDR3 region has the DNA TGTGCCAGCTCACCAGATTCGGCCAGCGACTATGGCTACACCTTC. Protein product: CASSPDSASDYGYTF.

The gene calls are TRBV18 and TRBJ2-7, with 12 bases that match TRBD1. V trimming: 3 bases; J trimming: 2 bases; junction bases outside the gene matches: 8. The CDR3 is made up of 17 amino acids. Germline CDR1 reads KGHSH; CDR2 reads LQKENI. The CDR3, as DNA: TGTGCCAGCTCACCGGGACAGGGGGCGCGGGTCACCTACGAGCAGTACTTC. Its protein product is CASSPGQGARVTYEQYF.

The chain combines TRBV11-2 with TRBJ1-2; TRBD1 matches at 7 bases. CDR1 and CDR2 from the germline V gene are SGHAT and FQNNGV. This CDR3 has 14 residues. Trimming at V came to 2 bases and at J to 6 bases, leaving 6 bases not matched to a gene. The CDR3 loop reads CASSLQGDRDGYTF. The CDR3 nucleotides are TGTGCCAGCAGCTTACAGGGGGATAGAGATGGCTACACCTTC.

The CDR3, as DNA: TGTGCCAGCAGCTTAGTATTAGCGGGAACAAGCAATGAGCAGTTCTTC. Protein sequence: CASSLVLAGTSNEQFF. The chain has TRBV11-2 and TRBJ2-1, with 8 bases that match TRBD2. Germline values: CDR1 SGHAT, CDR2 FQNNGV. The CDR3 sequence is 16 residues long. V gave up 1 base and J gave up 6 bases; unmatched junction bases: 8.

The chain is built from TRBV11-2 and TRBJ2-7; 9 nucleotides align to TRBD1. V shed 5 bases, J shed 6 bases, and the junction held 8 bases outside the gene matches. CDR3 length equals 14 residues. Looked up from germline, CDR1 is SGHAT and CDR2 is FQNNGV. The CDR3 reads CASSPWTGVGEQYF. The CDR3 nucleotides are TGTGCCAGCAGCCCCTGGACAGGGGTCGGCGAGCAGTACTTC. Together with reference TRBV11-2 and TRBJ2-7, the CDR3 gives the full variable domain: EAGVAQSPRYKIIEKRQSVAFWCNPISGHATLYWYQQILGQGPKLLIQFQNNGVVDDSQLPKDRFSAERLKGVDSTLKIQPAKLEDSAVYLCASSPWTGVGEQYFGPGTRLTVT.

CDR3: CASSVNYEQYF. The CDR3 bases are TGTGCCAGCAGTGTTAACTACGAGCAGTACTTC. This chain connects TRBV25-1 to TRBJ2-7, with D hard to call. The ends were cut back, 4 bases at V and 3 bases at J, with 4 bases in the middle. Germline V gene lookup returns CDR1 MGHDK and CDR2 SYGVNS. The CDR3 covers 11 residues.

This chain uses TRBV5-1 with TRBJ2-2; TRBD2 might be the D (6 bases). V shed 0 bases and J shed 3 bases, with 6 bases lying between them. This CDR3 spans 14 amino acids. Germline values: CDR1 SGHRS, CDR2 YFSETQ. In nucleotides, the CDR3 is TGCGCCAGCAGCTTGGGGGACTACACCGGGGAGCTGTTTTTT. This sequence encodes CASSLGDYTGELFF. The full variable domain, rest sourced from reference TRBV5-1 and TRBJ2-2, is KAGVTQTPRYLIKTRGQQVTLSCSPISGHRSVSWYQQTPGQGLQFLFEYFSETQRNKGNFPGRFSGRQFSNSRSEMNVSTLELGDSALYLCASSLGDYTGELFFGEGSRLTVL.

This chain joins TRBV5-1 and TRBJ2-5; 7 nucleotides line up with TRBD1. Unmatched junction bases numbered 6, after V lost 2 bases and J lost 2 bases. Germline V gene sequence: CDR1 SGHRS, CDR2 YFSETQ. The CDR3 loop spans 15 amino acids. The CDR3 spells CASSFSNRGQETQYF. CDR3 nucleotide sequence: TGCGCCAGCAGCTTTTCTAACAGGGGACAAGAGACCCAGTACTTC.

The chain couples TRBV2 to TRBJ2-5; 10 bases fit TRBD2. CDR1 SNHLY and CDR2 FYNNEI come from the germline V gene. V was clipped by 2 bases and J by 5 bases; unmatched bases: 14. The CDR3 is 18 residues long. The CDR3 reads CASSEIRTSGLQGETQYF. The CDR3 DNA reads as TGTGCCAGCAGTGAAATCCGGACTAGCGGCCTACAGGGGGAGACCCAGTACTTC. Full variable domain (rest looked up from reference TRBV2 and TRBJ2-5): EPEVTQTPSHQVTQMGQEVILRCVPISNHLYFYWYRQILGQKVEFLVSFYNNEISEKSEIFDDQFSVERPDGSNFTLKIRSTKLEDSAMYFCASSEIRTSGLQGETQYFGPGTRLLVL.